Listed here is a single T cell receptor delta chain. TCRdb re-called clones from the RT-PCR reads via CATT. Among about 14,000 delta-chain clones listed, roughly 30% were seen once. This sample is drawn from a study of gamma-delta T cells after stem cell transplantation. Germline V gives CDR1 GEAIGNYY, CDR2 EKD. The CDR3 covers 18 residues. V was clipped by 1 base and J by 0 bases, with 20 bases between them. The rearrangement joins TRDV2 to TRDJ1; D is unresolved. The sample consisted of gamma-delta T cells. This receptor was obtained from a human donor. It is not recorded whose cells these are; they may come from a transplant donor. The CDR3 nucleotides are TGTGCCTGTGACACGACAACGGGAAGACGCGGGTACACCGATAAACTCATCTTT. Its protein product is CACDTTTGRRGYTDKLIF.